The 9 T cell receptor beta chains presented below share a single source sample, sequenced in a study of patients and donors after allogeneic stem cell transplantation. TCRdb reanalysed the RT-PCR reads using MiXCR and keeps one entry per CDR3 protein. The data hold approximately 99,000 distinct CDR3 sequences, with 35% observed a single time. Sequencing used blood, either unsorted or a sorted T cell fraction (not recorded which). The receptors originated from a human donor who was either an allogeneic HSCT recipient or a stem cell or donor lymphocyte infusion donor (not recorded which). It is not recorded whose cells these are; they may come from a transplant donor.

In this sample, this clonotype turned up a few times. This chain links TRBV30 with TRBJ1-4, with D unclear. Between the trimmed V and J ends, which lost 2 bases and 8 bases, there was a span of 12 bases. The CDR3 is 13 amino acids. In germline, CDR1 is GTSNPN, CDR2 SVGIG (reference sequence). CDR3 amino acids: CAWSRQVKEKLFF. The CDR3, as DNA: TGTGCCTGGAGTAGGCAGGTGAAAGAAAAACTGTTTTTT.

V gene TRBV3-1 combines with J gene TRBJ2-1; a possible D gene is TRBD2 (6 bases). V lost 4 bases, J lost 6 bases, and 13 bases lay in between. The length of the CDR3 is 14 residues. Germline-derived CDR1 and CDR2 are LGHDT and YNNKEL (reference sequence). CDR3 sequence reads: CASSLSGTVNEQFF. The CDR3, as DNA: TGTGCCAGCAGCCTGTCCGGGACTGTCAATGAGCAGTTCTTC.

This clonotype came up a few times. The rearrangement links TRBV4-3 to TRBJ2-1; tentative D call: TRBD2 (5 bases). Trimming pared 0 bases from V and 4 bases from J, leaving 16 bases between. This CDR3 comprises 17 residues. The germline gives CDR1 LGHNA, CDR2 YSLEER. The CDR3 nucleotides are TGCGCCAGCAGCCAAGATTTCGAGGGAGTAGGATACAATGAGCAGTTCTTC. As protein: CASSQDFEGVGYNEQFF.

This clonotype turned up a few times. The chain is built from TRBV13 and TRBJ2-7; D may match TRBD1 or TRBD2 (5 bases each). This CDR3 comprises 16 residues. Germline V gene lookup returns CDR1 PRHDT and CDR2 FYEKMQ (reference sequence). Trimming left V 3 bases short and J 2 bases short, with 17 bases between. CDR3 residues: CASSLRLGPLPYEQYF. CDR3 bases: TGTGCCAGCAGCTTGCGCCTGGGACCGCTCCCCTACGAGCAGTACTTC.

Comment on this clonotype: The junction and the germline gene differ at one end; a read error may be behind it. This chain joins TRBV4-2 and TRBJ1-4; D gene uncertain. This CDR3 contains 13 residues. Germline CDR1 and CDR2: LGHNA and YNFKEQ. The CDR3 DNA reads TGTGCCAGCAGCCAAGATTTGCTACCGGGCCACATTTTT. Protein: CASSQDLLPGHIF.

The chain uses TRBV2 and TRBJ2-3, with 10 bases lining up with TRBD1. Germline V lookup: CDR1 SNHLY, CDR2 FYNNEI. The trim removed 4 bases at V and 5 bases at J, leaving 3 bases unmatched. The CDR3 contains 14 residues. The CDR3 DNA follows: TGTGCCAGCAGTGGACAGGGGGCCATAGATACGCAGTATTTT. Protein sequence: CASSGQGAIDTQYF.

The chain joins TRBV28 to TRBJ2-1, with D perhaps TRBD1 or TRBD2 (5 bases each). Trimming took 11 bases from V and 2 from J, leaving 16 bases between them. The CDR3 sequence is 14 residues long. CDR1 and CDR2 (germline): MDHEN, SYDVKM. CDR3 coding DNA: TGTGCCGCCCAGGGACCAACTCCCTACAATGAGCAGTTCTTC. Amino acids: CAAQGPTPYNEQFF.

V gene TRBV7-2 combines with J gene TRBJ2-5; D not certain. The CDR3 runs to 15 residues. Trimming shortened V by 1 base and J by 2 bases, and 11 bases separated the two germline ends. The germline CDR1 and CDR2 sequences are SGHTA and FQGNSA. DNA of the CDR3: TGTGCCAGCAGCTTAGTTAGTACATCTCAAGAGACCCAGTACTTC. Translation: CASSLVSTSQETQYF.

The chain links TRBV5-6 to TRBJ1-3, with D unclear. Germline loops: CDR1 SGHDT, CDR2 YYEEEE. V was cut by 4 bases and J by 0 bases, with 14 bases left in between. CDR3 length: 16 amino acids. The CDR3 DNA sequence: TGTGCCAGCAGCCTGCGAGGCGTCGGCTCTGGAAACACCATATATTTT. Protein sequence: CASSLRGVGSGNTIYF.